This T cell receptor (beta chain) was sequenced for a study of T cells in Graves' hyperthyroidism and ophthalmopathy. The wider study: The blood sample was taken at first diagnosis, before treatment began.

In the ophthalmopathy cohort, Clinical Activity Score was at least 3, NOSPECS grade at least 4, and duration under 3 months. It was uncontrolled infection, other autoimmune disease, pregnancy or lactation that excluded patients. Each diagnosis was grounded in clinical symptoms, serum thyroxine and TRAb, thyroid ultrasound, and orbital computed tomography. Researchers took RNA transcripts and amplified the TCR beta CDR3 regions from them. The HTBI primer set was used in a first-round RT-PCR of the TCR CDR3. MiXCR, applied by TCRdb to the multiplex PCR reads, yields one record per CDR3 protein. The sample lists some 580,000 distinct CDR3 sequences, more than 15% occurring once. CDR3 length: 15 residues. With 6 bases removed from V and 0 bases from J, the gap between germline ends came to 11 bases. Germline V gene lookup returns CDR1 KGHSH and CDR2 LQKENI. Many counts were recorded for this clonotype.

The sequenced material came from blood. The V gene is TRBV18, the J gene TRBJ1-4; D ambiguous. The source is a middle-aged woman with Graves' ophthalmopathy. The CDR3 region has the DNA TGTGCCAGCTCTCGTGACGGTGCAACTAATGAAAAACTGTTTTTT. It codes for CASSRDGATNEKLFF.